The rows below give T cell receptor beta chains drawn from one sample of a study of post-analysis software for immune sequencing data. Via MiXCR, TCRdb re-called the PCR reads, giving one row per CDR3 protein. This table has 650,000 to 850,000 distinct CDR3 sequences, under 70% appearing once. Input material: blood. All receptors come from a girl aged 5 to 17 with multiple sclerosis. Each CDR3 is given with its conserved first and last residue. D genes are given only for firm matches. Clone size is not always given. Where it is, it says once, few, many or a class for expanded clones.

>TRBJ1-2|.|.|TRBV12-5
TGTGCTAGTGGTTTTAGCCGGGCAAGCCTGCGCTATGGCTACACCTTC
CASGFSRASLRYGYTF
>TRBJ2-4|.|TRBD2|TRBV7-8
TGTGCCAGCAGCTTAGCGACTTCGGGACTAGCAGCCAAAAACATTCAGTACTTC
CASSLATSGLAAKNIQYF
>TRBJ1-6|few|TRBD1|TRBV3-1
TGTGCCAGCACCCGGACAGGGTGGAGTTCACCCCTCCACTTT
CASTRTGWSSPLHF
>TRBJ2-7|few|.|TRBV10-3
TGTGCCATCAGCTCAACGGGTACCGGCGAGCAGTACTTC
CAISSTGTGEQYF
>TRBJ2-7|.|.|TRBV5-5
TGTGCCAGCGGGTGGGACGAGCAGTACTTC
CASGWDEQYF
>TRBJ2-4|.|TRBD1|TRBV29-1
TGCAGCGTTGACTCCGGGACAGGCCTAGCCAAAAACATTCAGTACTTC
CSVDSGTGLAKNIQYF
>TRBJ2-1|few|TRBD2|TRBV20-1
TGCAGTGCTAGTCGGCGGGAGGGCGCCTACAATGAGCAGTTCTTC
CSASRREGAYNEQFF
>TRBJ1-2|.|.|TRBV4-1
TGCGCCAGCAGCCAAGTGAGGGGGGGAGCGGTAGGCTACACCTTC
CASSQVRGGAVGYTF
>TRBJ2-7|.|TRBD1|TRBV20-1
TGCAGTGCTAGATCCGGGACAGTCTACGAGCAGTACTTC
CSARSGTVYEQYF
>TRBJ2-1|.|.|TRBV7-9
TGTGCCAGCAGCTCGAACTCAGGTTATCCTTACAATGAGCAGTTCTTC
CASSSNSGYPYNEQFF
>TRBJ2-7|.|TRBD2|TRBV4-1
TGCGCCAGCAGCCGTACCGGGACTAGTGGCATCGACGAGCAGTACTTC
CASSRTGTSGIDEQYF
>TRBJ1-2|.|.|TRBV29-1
TGCAGCGTGAGGAGGGGCACGGATGGCTACACCTTC
CSVRRGTDGYTF
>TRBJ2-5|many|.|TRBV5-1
TGCGCCAGCAGCTTTCGGGGAGACCAAGAGACCCAGTACTTC
CASSFRGDQETQYF
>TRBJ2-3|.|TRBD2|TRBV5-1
TGCGCCAGCAGCGTCGCCGGGACTAGCGGAACAGGTACGCAGTATTTT
CASSVAGTSGTGTQYF
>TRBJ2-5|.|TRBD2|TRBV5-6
TGTGCCAGCAGCCCCGGACTAGCGGGAAGGTACCAAGAGACCCAGTACTTC
CASSPGLAGRYQETQYF
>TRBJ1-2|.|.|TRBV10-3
TGTGCCATCAGTGATCTGGGCAGGGGAGTCTATGGCTACACCTTC
CAISDLGRGVYGYTF
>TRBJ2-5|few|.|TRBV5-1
TGCGCCAGCAGCTTGGCTAGGGGGACGGAGACCCAGTACTTC
CASSLARGTETQYF
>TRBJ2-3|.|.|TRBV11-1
TGTGCCAGCAGCCCGGGGGGCCACAGGGTCCCCACAGATACGCAGTATTTT
CASSPGGHRVPTDTQYF
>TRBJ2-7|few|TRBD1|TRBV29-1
TGCAGCGTTCCTGACAGGGGGGGAAACGAGCAGTACTTC
CSVPDRGGNEQYF
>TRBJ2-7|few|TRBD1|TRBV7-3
TGTGCCAGCAGCTTAGGCATCCCAGGGGGCTTTATCTACGAGCAGTACTTC
CASSLGIPGGFIYEQYF
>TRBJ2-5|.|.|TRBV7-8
TGTGCCTCCCAAGATGCTGGGACAAGATGGGAGACCCAGTACTTC
CASQDAGTRWETQYF
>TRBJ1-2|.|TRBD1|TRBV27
TGTGCCAGCAGTCCTTTTATACCCGGGACAGGGGTTAACTATGGCTACACCTTC
CASSPFIPGTGVNYGYTF
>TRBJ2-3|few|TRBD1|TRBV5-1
TGCGCCAGCCCACGGACAGGGGGCTTCACAGATACGCAGTATTTT
CASPRTGGFTDTQYF
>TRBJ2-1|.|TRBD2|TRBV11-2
TGTGCCAGCAGCTTAGATCAGGGTAGCGGGAGGGAAGAGCAGTTCTTC
CASSLDQGSGREEQFF
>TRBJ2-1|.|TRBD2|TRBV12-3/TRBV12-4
TGTGCCAGCAGGAGGACTAGCGGGAGTGAGCAGTTCTTC
CASRRTSGSEQFF
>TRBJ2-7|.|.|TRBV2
TGTGCCAGCAGTGTCGTGACGGGCATTTACGAGCAGTACTTC
CASSVVTGIYEQYF
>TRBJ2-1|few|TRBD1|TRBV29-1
TGCAGCGTTGATAGGGGGCTGGTTGAGCAGTTCTTC
CSVDRGLVEQFF
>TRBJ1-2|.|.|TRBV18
TGTGCCAGCTCACCAAGAGGGTCGGATGGCTACACCTTC
CASSPRGSDGYTF
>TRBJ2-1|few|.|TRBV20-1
TGCAGTGCTAGTCAACGGGGGCCCTCCTACAATGAGCAGTTCTTC
CSASQRGPSYNEQFF
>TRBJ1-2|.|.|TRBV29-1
TGCAGCATTGTCCCCGGCTACACCTTC
CSIVPGYTF
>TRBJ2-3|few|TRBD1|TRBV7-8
TGTGCCAGCAGCAGACAGGGGGCGAGCACAGATACGCAGTATTTT
CASSRQGASTDTQYF
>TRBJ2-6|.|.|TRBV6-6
TGTGCCAGCAGTTACGAGCGGGTTGGGGCCAACGTCCTGACTTTC
CASSYERVGANVLTF
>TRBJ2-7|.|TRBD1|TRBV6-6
TGTGCCAGCAAAGGGGGCCCCTACGAGCAGTACTTC
CASKGGPYEQYF
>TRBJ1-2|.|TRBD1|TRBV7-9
TGTGCCAACAGCTTAGGACAGGCATATGACTACACCTTC
CANSLGQAYDYTF
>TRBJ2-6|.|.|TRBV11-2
TGTGCCAGCAGCTCGCCCACTGGGGCCAACGTCCTGACTTTC
CASSSPTGANVLTF
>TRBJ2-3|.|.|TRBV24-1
TGTGCCACCAGTGACAGCCTAAGGGGAGATACGCAGTATTTT
CATSDSLRGDTQYF
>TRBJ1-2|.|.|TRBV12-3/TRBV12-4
TGTGCCAGCACCCCCCAGGCCGGAGCGCGAGATGGCTACACCTTC
CASTPQAGARDGYTF
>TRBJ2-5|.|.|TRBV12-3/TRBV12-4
TGTGCCAGCAGTTTAGGGGCAGGGTCGGGCCCCGTCCAGTACTTC
CASSLGAGSGPVQYF
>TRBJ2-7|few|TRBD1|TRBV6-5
TGTGCCAGCATGGGTGTAGGGACAGGGTACTACGAGCAGTACTTC
CASMGVGTGYYEQYF
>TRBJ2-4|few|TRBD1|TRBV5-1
TGCGCCAGCAGCTTGGGGGACAGGGGAAACATTCAGTACTTC
CASSLGDRGNIQYF
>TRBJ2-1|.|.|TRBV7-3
TGTGCCAGCAGCTTAACGTCAGGGGCCTCCTACAATGAGCAGTTCTTC
CASSLTSGASYNEQFF
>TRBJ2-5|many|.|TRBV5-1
TGCGCCAGCAGCTTGGCGATCCCAGAGACCCAGTACTTC
CASSLAIPETQYF
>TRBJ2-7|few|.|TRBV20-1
TGCAGTGCTAGAGATCAAGGGATCAGCTACGAGCAGTACTTC
CSARDQGISYEQYF